A single sample is the source of the 18 T cell receptor beta chains below, sequenced in a study of technical replicates of blood from a handful of donors. Data came from immunoSEQ multiplex PCR; TCRdb stores just in-frame clones and leaves some out. The table shows more than 65,000 clones, with around nine tenths occurring only once. The source material was T cells isolated from PBMCs. The receptors here all came from a human donor in good health.

This chain links TRBV2 with TRBJ2-1, with D tentatively TRBD1 (6 bases). V gave up 5 bases and J gave up 3 bases, with 14 bases separating them. Germline V gene sequence: CDR1 SNHLY, CDR2 FYNNEI. The CDR3 runs to 15 residues. The DNA of the CDR3 is TGTGCCAGCAGTTTTTCCCCGACAGGCTACAATGAGCAGTTCTTC. Encoded protein: CASSFSPTGYNEQFF.

This rearrangement joins TRBV6-5 to TRBJ2-1, with 11 bases fitting TRBD2. CDR1 MNHEY and CDR2 SVGAGI come from the germline V gene. Trimming took 10 bases from V and 4 from J; bases not matched to a gene: 6. This CDR3 is built from 14 residues. The CDR3 DNA sequence: TGTGCCACACAACTAGCGGGAGAGTACAATGAGCAGTTCTTC. Protein sequence: CATQLAGEYNEQFF.

This clone is a singleton in its sample. V gene TRBV7-8 combines with J gene TRBJ2-7; TRBD1 matches 9 bases. CDR3 length: 15 residues. In germline, CDR1 is SGHVS, CDR2 FQNEAQ. J gave up 3 bases and V 5 bases, and 8 bases lay outside the gene matches. CDR3 amino acids: CASSAGTGTFYEQYF. CDR3 in DNA: TGTGCCAGCAGCGCCGGGACAGGGACTTTCTACGAGCAGTACTTC. The whole variable domain, filled in from reference TRBV7-8 and TRBJ2-7, reads GAGVSQSPRYKVAKRGQDVALRCDPISGHVSLFWYQQALGQGPEFLTYFQNEAQLDKSGLPSDRFFAERPEGSVSTLKIQRTQQEDSAVYLCASSAGTGTFYEQYFGPGTRLTVT.

The V gene is TRBV11-2, the J gene TRBJ2-2, with a possible D match to TRBD1 (6 bases). The ends were cut back, 5 bases at V and 4 bases at J, with 17 bases in the middle. This CDR3 comprises 16 residues. Germline V CDR1 and CDR2: SGHAT, FQNNGV. The CDR3 DNA reads as TGTGCCAGCAGCCTAGGTGCAGGGGCGACCACCGGGGAGCTGTTTTTT. Its translation: CASSLGAGATTGELFF. Full variable domain (outside the CDR3, taken from reference TRBV11-2 and TRBJ2-2): EAGVAQSPRYKIIEKRQSVAFWCNPISGHATLYWYQQILGQGPKLLIQFQNNGVVDDSQLPKDRFSAERLKGVDSTLKIQPAKLEDSAVYLCASSLGAGATTGELFFGEGSRLTVL.

The J gene is TRBJ2-3, the V gene TRBV29-1; unclear D gene. Per the germline V gene, CDR1 is SQVTM and CDR2 is ANQGSEA. V was clipped by 3 bases and J by 2 bases, with 3 bases between them. The CDR3 spans 11 residues. The CDR3 DNA follows: TGCAGCGTTGACAACACAGATACGCAGTATTTT. It encodes CSVDNTDTQYF.

V usage is TRBV2 and J usage is TRBJ2-2, with D possibly being TRBD1 (6 bases). V lost 7 bases and J lost 5, with 11 bases in between. CDR1 is SNHLY, CDR2 FYNNEI, per germline. The CDR3 has 13 residues. CDR3: CASNSRGTGELFF. CDR3 nucleotides: TGTGCCAGCAATTCAAGGGGGACCGGGGAGCTGTTTTTT.

The chain recombines TRBV6-5 with TRBJ2-1; 7 bases agree with TRBD1. Germline values: CDR1 MNHEY, CDR2 SVGAGI. V shed 0 bases and J 2 bases; nucleotides not matched to a gene: 1. The CDR3 runs to 15 residues. CDR3 sequence reads: CASSYSQGAYNEQFF. CDR3 in DNA: TGTGCCAGCAGTTACTCGCAGGGGGCCTACAATGAGCAGTTCTTC.

There are a few counts of this clone. J is TRBJ1-1 and V is TRBV30; possibly TRBD1 for D (5 bases). The CDR3 has 14 residues. Germline V gene lookup returns CDR1 GTSNPN and CDR2 SVGIG (reference sequence). V lost 6 bases and J 4 bases, leaving 18 bases between the germline ends. CDR3 in amino acids: CACPGGGDSTEAFF. The CDR3 DNA follows: TGTGCCTGTCCCGGCGGAGGGGATAGCACTGAAGCTTTCTTT.

V is TRBV4-2 and J is TRBJ2-7; possible D gene TRBD2, 5 bases. CDR1 is LGHNA and CDR2 is YNFKEQ in the germline V gene. Trimming pared 1 base from V and 4 bases from J, leaving 14 bases between. This CDR3 has 15 amino acids. CDR3 DNA sequence: TGTGCCAGCAGCCAAGCTACGGTTGAGGGTTACGAGCAGTACTTC. Translation gives CASSQATVEGYEQYF.

The chain links TRBV19 to TRBJ2-7; 9 nucleotides line up with TRBD1. V was clipped by 6 bases and J by 4 bases; unmatched bases: 7. The CDR3 extends over 14 amino acids. From germline, CDR1 is LNHDA and CDR2 SQIVND (reference sequence). The DNA for the CDR3 is TGTGCCAGTAGCCTACAGGGGGCTAGGTACGAGCAGTACTTC. As protein: CASSLQGARYEQYF.

V usage is TRBV10-3 and J usage is TRBJ2-7; TRBD2 matches at 9 bases. The CDR3 has 16 residues. Trimming cost V 2 bases and J 4 bases; bases outside gene matches: 9. Germline V gives CDR1 ENHRY, CDR2 SYGVKD. The CDR3 DNA reads as TGTGCCATCAGTGAGCGGCGGGTAGCGGGAGTGTACGAGCAGTACTTC. Protein product: CAISERRVAGVYEQYF.

The CDR3 region is CASSLGPAGVLSDTQYF. CDR3 in DNA: TGTGCCAGCAGCTTAGGCCCAGCGGGAGTGTTATCAGATACGCAGTATTTT. The chain uses TRBV7-2 and TRBJ2-3; 8 positions match TRBD2. The CDR3 runs 17 residues. The trim removed 1 base at V and 4 bases at J, leaving 10 bases unmatched. CDR1 and CDR2 from the germline V gene are SGHTA and FQGNSA.

V gene TRBV25-1 combines with J gene TRBJ1-2, with 9 bases identical to TRBD1. Germline V lookup: CDR1 MGHDK, CDR2 SYGVNS. The CDR3 length is 15 residues. Trimming cost V 2 bases and J 7 bases; bases outside gene matches: 8. The DNA of the CDR3 is TGTGCCAGCAGTGAAGAGGACAGGGGTTTAGGTGGCTACACCTTC. This translates into CASSEEDRGLGGYTF.

The chain employs TRBV2 and TRBJ2-7, with a weak D call TRBD2 (6 bases). From germline, CDR1 is SNHLY and CDR2 FYNNEI. V shed 8 bases and J shed 5 bases, with 22 bases lying between them. There are 15 residues in the CDR3. CDR3 region: CASSASGLTRHEQYF. The CDR3 bases are TGTGCCAGCTCCGCCTCGGGACTCACTCGGCACGAGCAGTACTTC.

The V call is TRBV28, the J call TRBJ2-7, with 10 bases that match TRBD2. Germline trimming cut 8 bases from V and 3 bases from J; bases unmatched to any gene: 7. Germline-derived CDR1 and CDR2 are MDHEN and SYDVKM. The CDR3 spans 14 residues. For the CDR3, the DNA is TGTGCCAGCCCTCGGACTAGCGGAGACTACGAGCAGTACTTC. It yields the protein CASPRTSGDYEQYF.

This clone was seen a handful of times. The chain has TRBV5-4 and TRBJ2-1; perhaps TRBD2 as D (6 bases). The CDR3 spans 12 residues. The germline V gene has CDR1 SGHNT and CDR2 YYREEE (reference sequence). The V end lost 7 bases, the J end lost 3 bases, and 8 bases lay between the germline ends. The CDR3 reads CASGRYYNEQFF. CDR3 DNA: TGTGCCAGCGGGAGGTACTACAATGAGCAGTTCTTC.

The chain uses TRBV23-1 and TRBJ1-2; D perhaps matches TRBD1 (6 bases). TRBV23-1 is annotated as an ORF whose role is uncertain. The V gene lost 2 bases and the J gene lost 0 bases, with 16 bases spanning the gap. The CDR3 length is 17 residues. DNA for the CDR3: TGCGCCAGCAGTCAAGCACCCAACAGGGTAACTAACTATGGCTACACCTTC. Amino acids: CASSQAPNRVTNYGYTF.

J is TRBJ2-7 and V is TRBV5-8; TRBD1 is a possible D gene (5 bases). Trimming cost V 6 bases and J 10 bases, with 17 bases left between them. CDR3 length: 12 amino acids. Per germline, CDR1 SGHTS and CDR2 YDEGEE. CDR3 sequence: CASTPTVRVQYF. The CDR3 nucleotides are TGTGCCAGCACCCCGACAGTGCGAGTTCAGTACTTC.